The next 14 T cell receptor beta chains were all read from a single sample in a study of cytomegalovirus exposure and HLA in healthy donors. The study ran its PCR with 60 Vbeta and 13 Jbeta primers. The data were produced by immunoSEQ multiplex PCR, yet TCRdb's version contains in-frame clones alone and is incomplete. In the table there are 150,000 to 200,000 clones, approximately 80% of which are singletons. Sequencing was performed on PBMCs. These receptors were obtained from a girl aged 5-17 years in good health and CMV-seropositive.

V and J are TRBV6-6 and TRBJ2-3; TRBD2 matches 8 bases. V shed 6 bases, J shed 3 bases, and the junction held 11 bases outside the gene matches. The CDR3 spans 16 residues. Germline V lookup: CDR1 MNHNY, CDR2 SVGAGI (reference sequence). The DNA of the CDR3 is TGTGCCAGCAGCCGTGGGGTAGCGGGAAGAACAGATACGCAGTATTTT. Amino acid sequence: CASSRGVAGRTDTQYF.

In DNA form, the CDR3 reads TGCGCCAGCAGACCCGTGGCCGGGCTAGCGGGGAACAATGAGCAGTTCTTC. Its protein is CASRPVAGLAGNNEQFF. The chain combines TRBV5-1 with TRBJ2-1; TRBD2 matches at 9 bases. Per germline, CDR1 SGHRS and CDR2 YFSETQ. This CDR3 has 17 amino acids. V trimming: 5 bases; J trimming: 5 bases; junction bases outside the gene matches: 14.

Here the CDR3 reads CASSLGGVWYEQYF. In DNA form, the CDR3 reads TGTGCCAGCAGCTTGGGAGGTGTGTGGTACGAGCAGTACTTC. The rearrangement uses TRBV5-6 and TRBJ2-7, with D uncertain. This CDR3 contains 14 residues. Trimming took off 0 bases at V and 4 bases at J, with 11 bases between the two ends. Germline V gene data show CDR1 as SGHDT and CDR2 as YYEEEE.

A single count supports this clone. The chain employs TRBV27 and TRBJ2-3; 14 nucleotides agree with TRBD2. The CDR3 has 21 amino acids. The V segment lost 5 bases and the J segment 4 bases; nucleotides outside the gene matches: 20. Germline CDR1 and CDR2: MNHEY and SMNVEV (reference sequence). The CDR3 coding sequence is TGTGCCAGCAGTCCCTTCAGGGGGACTAGCGGGAGAATGTTAAGGGCAGATACGCAGTATTTT. It codes for CASSPFRGTSGRMLRADTQYF.

The chain carries TRBV19 and TRBJ2-7, with 9 bases fitting TRBD1. CDR3 length: 14 amino acids. V was pared by 5 bases and J by 5 bases, with 7 bases of the junction left unmatched. Germline values: CDR1 LNHDA, CDR2 SQIVND (reference sequence). CDR3 in amino acids: CASSAGQGFDEQYF. The CDR3 coding sequence is TGTGCCAGTAGTGCAGGACAGGGGTTCGACGAGCAGTACTTC.

The chain joins TRBV19 to TRBJ1-5; D ambiguous. Germline V gene sequence: CDR1 LNHDA, CDR2 SQIVND (reference sequence). The CDR3 has 13 residues. The V end was cut by 7 bases, the J end by 1 base, with 8 bases between. The CDR3, as DNA: TGTGCCAGTAAGAACAGAAGCAATCAGCCCCAGCATTTT. It encodes CASKNRSNQPQHF.

The V call is TRBV28, the J call TRBJ1-1; D might be TRBD1 (5 bases). The CDR3 consists of 15 residues. V was cut by 7 bases and J by 2 bases, with 17 bases left in between. Germline V lookup: CDR1 MDHEN, CDR2 SYDVKM. CDR3 nucleotides: TGTGCCAGCACTCTATGGGGGGGTACCAACACTGAAGCTTTCTTT. It yields the protein CASTLWGGTNTEAFF.

The V gene is TRBV20-1, the J gene TRBJ1-1; 7 positions agree with TRBD1. The CDR3 length is 11 residues. CDR1 and CDR2 from the germline V gene are DFQATT and SNEGSKA (reference sequence). With V trimmed by 6 bases and J by 8 bases, 6 bases remained unmatched. Here the CDR3 reads CSAPMDREAFF. The CDR3 coding sequence is TGCAGTGCCCCTATGGACAGGGAAGCTTTCTTT.

The chain is built from TRBV4-1 and TRBJ1-5; D is unresolved. With 4 bases removed from V and 0 bases from J, the gap between germline ends came to 13 bases. Germline CDR1 reads MGHRA; CDR2 reads YSYEKL. There are 16 residues in the CDR3. CDR3 region: CASSPRNRDSNQPQHF. CDR3 in DNA: TGCGCCAGCAGCCCCAGAAACCGGGATAGCAATCAGCCCCAGCATTTT.

The rearrangement joins TRBV10-3 to TRBJ2-5; weak D call: TRBD2 (5 bases). The ends were cut back, 2 bases at V and 1 base at J, with 5 bases in the middle. In germline, CDR1 is ENHRY, CDR2 SYGVKD. This CDR3 is 13 amino acids long. The CDR3 reads CAISETSQETQYF. CDR3 sequence (DNA): TGTGCCATCAGTGAGACTAGCCAAGAGACCCAGTACTTC.

V and J are TRBV20-1 and TRBJ2-3; D may be TRBD1 (5 bases). Trimming removed 7 bases at V and 2 bases at J, with 7 bases between. This CDR3 region has 11 residues. CDR1 and CDR2 (germline): DFQATT, SNEGSKA (reference sequence). The CDR3 region has the DNA TGCAGTGGGGGCTACACAGATACGCAGTATTTT. It translates to CSGGYTDTQYF.

The chain is built from TRBV2 and TRBJ1-1; 8 positions agree with TRBD1. CDR3 size: 14 residues. Germline CDR1 is SNHLY and CDR2 is FYNNEI. V lost 6 bases to trimming and J lost 6 bases; unmatched junction nucleotides: 9. CDR3 nucleotides: TGTGCCAGCAGGATCAATCCAGGGGGCCCTGAAGCTTTCTTT. It encodes CASRINPGGPEAFF.

The V call is TRBV11-2, the J call TRBJ1-2, with 7 positions matching TRBD1. The junction had 10 bases not matched to a gene; V was cut back by 5 bases and J by 4 bases. Germline CDR1 and CDR2: SGHAT and FQNNGV. This CDR3 has 15 amino acids. CDR3 loop: CASSPRGGGGYGYTF. CDR3 bases: TGTGCCAGCAGCCCCCGAGGGGGCGGCGGCTATGGCTACACCTTC.

V and J are TRBV11-3 and TRBJ2-7; TRBD2 is a possible D gene (5 bases). Trimming shortened V by 3 bases and J by 2 bases, and 17 bases separated the two germline ends. Germline values: CDR1 SGHNT, CDR2 YENEEA. The CDR3 has 16 residues. CDR3 sequence reads: CASSFSTGTETYEQYF. For the CDR3, the DNA is TGTGCCAGCAGCTTTAGTACGGGAACAGAGACCTACGAGCAGTACTTC.